This is a list of T cell receptor beta chains from one sample in a study of PD-L1 blockade in urothelial cancer. Sequenced by immunoSEQ multiplex PCR; TCRdb stores in-frame clones only, minus some. There are some 75,000 clones in the sample; approximately 90% occur only once, and 0.7% to 0.9% lies in the top ten. The sequencing here drew on PBMCs, taken around atezolizumab (anti-PD-L1) treatment. These TCRs come from a woman older than 75 with urothelial cancer. The conserved cysteine and the conserved F or W are not part of the CDR3 here.

cdr3_aa j_call v_call
ASSEEGQQWTEAF TRBJ1-1 TRBV6-4
ASSRTSGGNEQF TRBJ2-1 TRBV7-9
ASSTSGDEQY TRBJ2-7 TRBV19
ASSFSGIGSGEQY TRBJ2-7 TRBV10-1
ASSYSGEGRYEQY TRBJ2-7 TRBV6-5
ASSRGGNEKLF TRBJ1-4 TRBV7-9
ASSWRQGPVNGYT TRBJ1-2 TRBV5-8
ASSLGQGATKTQY TRBJ2-5 TRBV7-9
ATSRQLGLGPEAF TRBJ1-1 TRBV15
ASSQDVATSGRNEQF TRBJ2-1 TRBV4-2
ASSRGTEAF TRBJ1-1 TRBV9
ASSQETPAGNTEAF TRBJ1-1 TRBV4-2